This TCR beta chain was identified in a study of blood T cells in healthy people across ages. This clonotype was detected a few times. The germline V gene has CDR1 DFQATT and CDR2 SNEGSKA (reference sequence). The CDR3 is made up of 12 amino acids. V was pared by 3 bases and J by 6 bases, with 9 bases between. Then a second PCR, running about 6 to 11 cycles, was carried out with a sample-barcoded 5' primer and a J-beta primer mix. TCRdb redid the calling of the 5' RACE reads with MiXCR, one entry per CDR3 protein. The sample shows approximately 780,000 distinct CDR3 sequences, around a quarter of them seen only once. The data also belong to a second study, concerning T cells of mothers and their children.

Source material: blood. The V and J genes are TRBV20-1 and TRBJ1-5; possible D gene TRBD1, 5 bases. This sequence originates from a boy younger than 18 in good health. CDR3 residues: CSARRGTQPQHF. The CDR3 DNA sequence: TGCAGTGCTAGGCGTGGGACTCAGCCCCAGCATTTT.